The source of this T cell receptor beta chain is a study of OX40 agonist ivuxolimab in advanced cancers. Patients were ruled out by autoimmune disease history or systemic immunosuppression. CDR3 length: 17 residues. Germline CDR1 is SNHLY and CDR2 is FYNNEI. V dropped 6 bases and J dropped 1 base, with 16 bases sitting between them. Method: immunoSEQ multiplex PCR; TCRdb's copy keeps in-frame clones and lacks some. The sample carries tens of thousands of clones, 70% to 90% recorded once. The chain carries TRBV2 and TRBJ2-6; no firm D call. The specimen was CD4+ or CD8+ T cells sorted from blood, collected in a trial of the OX40 agonist ivuxolimab. The TCR sequence derives from an adult with an advanced solid tumor such as melanoma, head and neck, liver or kidney cancer. The CDR3 DNA sequence: TGTGCCAGCAGCCCCGGCCTCGTGATTTCTGGGGCCAACGTCCTGACTTTC. Translated: CASSPGLVISGANVLTF.